Listed below are T cell receptor beta chains from one sample, sequenced in a study of T cell repertoires in ileal Crohn's disease. Libraries were prepared by immunoSEQ multiplex PCR; TCRdb keeps only in-frame clonotypes and omits some of them. This table has 2,000 to 2,500 clones, about 90% appearing once. Sequencing was carried out using ileal tissue. These receptors all stem from an adult with Crohn's disease. The conserved cysteine and the conserved F or W are not part of the CDR3 here.

length	J	V	CDR3
13	TRBJ1-1	TRBV9	ASSLATGKNTEAF
15	TRBJ1-4	TRBV9	ASSPPSAGRTNEKLF
14	TRBJ2-1	TRBV18	ASSRRLAGGLDEQF
12	TRBJ1-1	TRBV18	ASSTTGGRTEAF
14	TRBJ1-1	TRBV7-9	ASSLYQGQGNTEAF
11	TRBJ1-4	TRBV19	ASSKTGNEKLF
12	-	TRBV18	ASSPSGAAGEQY
13	TRBJ1-4	TRBV6-6	ASRGTGQALGKLF
11	TRBJ1-2	TRBV18	ASSLTEIYGYT